This T cell receptor (beta chain) was recorded in a study of post-analysis software for immune sequencing data. Regarding the study as a whole: For normalized Chao1 diversity, multiple sclerosis patients scored significantly lower than controls did. There were five TRBV segments more frequent in patients than controls, and TRBV5-6, TRBV5-1 and TRBV20-1 were among them. When the samples were clustered directly with F measure, those that had been prepared in the same batch showed strong co-clustering.

Notes on this clonotype: What it binds is unknown. A much larger clone lies one base from this, so it may be a read error.

Unique molecular identifiers featured in each of the TCR beta cDNA libraries. TCRdb reanalysed the PCR reads using MiXCR and keeps one entry per CDR3 protein. The sample records about 180,000 distinct CDR3 sequences, about 32% being singletons. Germline V CDR1 and CDR2: ENHRY, SYGVKD. The germline V and J ends were trimmed by 7 bases and 1 base, with 11 bases remaining between them. The CDR3 extends over 13 amino acids. The chain has TRBV10-3 and TRBJ2-7, with no clear D. The TCR comes from a girl under 18 with multiple sclerosis. Sequencing was carried out using blood. CDR3 sequence: CAIIWAESYEQYF. CDR3 nucleotides: TGTGCCATCATCTGGGCAGAATCCTACGAGCAGTACTTC.